This TCR beta chain was sequenced during a study of control samples from healthy donors and cancer patients. This table comes from immunoSEQ multiplex PCR, and its TCRdb copy is limited to in-frame clones, with some not included. The sample consists of about 100,000 clones, roughly 92% of them appearing once. Sequences were obtained from blood. The receptor comes from a human donor in good health. The donor label of this sample is uncertain.

This CDR3 reads CASGDDTDTQYF. CDR3 DNA sequence: TGTGCCAGCGGGGACGACACAGATACGCAGTATTTT. The chain combines TRBV2 with TRBJ2-3; D could derive from TRBD1 or TRBD2 (5 bases each). Germline lookup yields CDR1 SNHLY and CDR2 FYNNEI. V was trimmed by 8 bases and J by 2 bases, leaving 8 bases between them. The CDR3 contains 12 residues.